A selection of T cell receptor beta chains follows, all from one sample in a study of post-analysis software for immune sequencing data. TCRdb redid the calling of the PCR reads with MiXCR, one entry per CDR3 protein. The table shows about 430,000 distinct CDR3 sequences, with approximately 39% occurring only once. Sequencing was done on a sample of blood. Receptors were obtained from a girl aged 2 to 9 with multiple sclerosis. CDR3s include the opening cysteine and the closing phenylalanine or tryptophan. The D gene is left open where the match is weak. For some rows the clone size is stated as once, few or many, or as a class when expanded; others skip it.

clone_size j_call v_call d_call cdr3_aa cdr3_nt
few TRBJ2-5 TRBV12-3/TRBV12-4 - CASSFLATQETQYF TGTGCCAGCAGTTTCTTAGCGACTCAAGAGACCCAGTACTTC
few TRBJ1-2 TRBV11-2 TRBD1 CASSLGTGHGYTF TGTGCCAGCAGCTTAGGGACAGGGCATGGCTACACCTTC
- TRBJ2-1 TRBV12-3/TRBV12-4 TRBD2 CASSIRDYSGNEQFF TGTGCCAGCAGTATCCGGGACTACTCCGGCAATGAGCAGTTCTTC
few TRBJ1-5 TRBV12-3/TRBV12-4 - CASTRGVGLGNQPQHF TGTGCCAGCACCCGGGGCGTGGGGTTAGGCAATCAGCCCCAGCATTTT
- TRBJ2-2 TRBV29-1 TRBD1 CSVLSLDRRNTGELFF TGCAGCGTCCTCTCGTTGGACAGGCGGAACACCGGGGAGCTGTTTTTT
- TRBJ2-1 TRBV5-1 TRBD2 CASSRSLAGGYLDEQFF TGCGCCAGCAGTCGATCCCTAGCGGGAGGATATCTTGATGAGCAGTTCTTC
- TRBJ2-1 TRBV15 TRBD1 CATSNPRQGFNEQFF TGTGCCACCAGCAACCCGAGACAGGGGTTCAATGAGCAGTTCTTC
- TRBJ1-6 TRBV28 TRBD1 CASNWGQGKSPLHF TGTGCCAGCAATTGGGGACAGGGAAAATCACCCCTCCACTTT
- TRBJ2-1 TRBV20-1 TRBD1 CSAPDRGNNNEQFF TGCAGTGCACCGGACAGGGGGAATAACAATGAGCAGTTCTTC
- TRBJ2-7 TRBV7-9 - CASSLMGTKTCEQYF TGTGCCAGCAGCCTCATGGGCACGAAGACTTGCGAGCAGTACTTC
- TRBJ2-7 TRBV6-5 - CASRPNRSREQYF TGTGCCAGCAGGCCCAACAGGAGTCGGGAGCAGTACTTC
- TRBJ2-5 TRBV6-2/TRBV6-3 - CVTGDTVETQYF TGTGTCACAGGAGATACCGTGGAGACCCAGTACTTC
- TRBJ1-1 TRBV18 TRBD1 CASSPSTGASNTEAFF TGTGCCAGCTCGCCTTCGACAGGGGCCTCGAACACTGAAGCTTTCTTT
few TRBJ2-1 TRBV4-1 - CASSQLVGGATDEQFF TGCGCCAGCAGCCAATTGGTAGGGGGGGCGACCGATGAGCAGTTCTTC
- TRBJ2-1 TRBV12-3/TRBV12-4 - CASSLMRTYNEQFF TGTGCCAGCAGCCTAATGAGGACCTACAATGAGCAGTTCTTC
- TRBJ2-1 TRBV20-1 TRBD2 CSAPRRGGSLYNEQFF TGCAGTGCTCCACGCCGCGGGGGATCCTTATACAATGAGCAGTTCTTC
- TRBJ1-2 TRBV10-3 TRBD1 CAISEPPGQGLQRDGYTF TGTGCCATCAGTGAGCCTCCGGGACAGGGATTACAGAGGGATGGCTACACCTTC
- TRBJ2-5 TRBV14 TRBD2 CASSQEGLAGGKTQYF TGTGCCAGCAGCCAAGAGGGACTAGCGGGAGGGAAGACCCAGTACTTC
- TRBJ2-3 TRBV4-1 - CASSQVTPADAQYF TGCGCCAGCAGCCAAGTAACGCCTGCGGATGCGCAGTATTTT
few TRBJ2-3 TRBV4-1 TRBD2 CASSRQLWLAGARSTSTDTQYF TGCGCCAGCAGCCGACAGCTGTGGCTAGCGGGTGCCCGATCCACTAGCACAGATACGCAGTATTTT
few TRBJ2-5 TRBV5-1 - CASSLDGSVGETQYF TGCGCCAGCAGCTTGGATGGGAGCGTGGGAGAGACCCAGTACTTC
- TRBJ2-3 TRBV15 TRBD2 CATSKWTSGRADTQYF TGTGCCACCAGCAAATGGACTAGCGGGAGAGCAGATACGCAGTATTTT
few TRBJ1-6 TRBV20-1 - CSARDVGSPPHF TGCAGTGCTAGAGATGTGGGTTCGCCCCCCCACTTT
- TRBJ2-1 TRBV7-9 TRBD2 CASSLPQLTSGACNEQFF TGTGCCAGCAGCTTACCGCAGTTGACTAGCGGGGCGTGCAATGAGCAGTTCTTC
- TRBJ1-1 TRBV29-1 - CSVAGVMNTEAFF TGCAGCGTTGCGGGTGTCATGAACACTGAAGCTTTCTTT
- TRBJ2-3 TRBV7-2 - CASSLRPGVVSTDTQYF TGTGCCAGCAGCCTCCGACCAGGGGTCGTTAGCACAGATACGCAGTATTTT
many TRBJ2-1 TRBV6-2/TRBV6-3 TRBD2 CASRPLAGGLYNEQFF TGTGCCAGCAGACCCCTAGCGGGAGGGTTATACAATGAGCAGTTCTTC
few TRBJ2-3 TRBV5-8 - CASSLARVADTQYF TGTGCCAGCAGCTTGGCCAGGGTTGCAGATACGCAGTATTTT
- TRBJ2-2 TRBV9 TRBD2 CASSGPGLAAEGELFF TGTGCCAGCAGCGGTCCGGGACTAGCGGCCGAGGGGGAGCTGTTTTTT
- TRBJ1-4 TRBV4-1 - CASSQSPGDNEKLFF TGCGCCAGCAGCCAAAGCCCCGGGGACAATGAAAAACTGTTTTTT
- TRBJ2-1 TRBV28 - CASSFSSNEQFF TGTGCCAGCAGTTTTTCTAGCAATGAGCAGTTCTTC
- TRBJ2-7 TRBV20-1 TRBD2 CSARDLAGDSYEQYF TGCAGTGCTAGGGATCTAGCGGGGGACTCCTACGAGCAGTACTTC
- TRBJ2-6 TRBV28 - CASSLETSADGANVLTF TGTGCCAGCAGTTTAGAGACTTCAGCAGATGGGGCCAACGTCCTGACTTTC